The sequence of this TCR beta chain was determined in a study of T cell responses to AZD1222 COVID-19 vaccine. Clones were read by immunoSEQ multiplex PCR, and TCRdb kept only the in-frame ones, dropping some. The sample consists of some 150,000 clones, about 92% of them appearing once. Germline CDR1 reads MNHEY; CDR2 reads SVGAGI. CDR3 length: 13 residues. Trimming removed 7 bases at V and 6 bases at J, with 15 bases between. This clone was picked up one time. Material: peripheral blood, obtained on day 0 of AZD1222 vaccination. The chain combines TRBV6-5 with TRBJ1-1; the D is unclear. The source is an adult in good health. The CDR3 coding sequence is TGTGCCAGCAAGGCCCCCTCCTGGGCTGAAGCTTTCTTT. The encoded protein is CASKAPSWAEAFF.